These 10 T cell receptor beta chains were all obtained from the same sample, sequenced in a study of shared clonotypes between healthy human individuals. Profiled with immunoSEQ multiplex PCR; TCRdb holds only in-frame clones, not every one. This table holds roughly 520,000 clones, around 95% found once. Sequenced sample: naive CD4+ T cells sorted from blood. This sample's subset: CD45RA+ positively selected. All receptors derive from a woman aged 30 to 39 in good health.

The chain uses TRBV20-1 and TRBJ2-7; TRBD1 matches at 9 bases. CDR1 and CDR2 from the germline V gene are DFQATT and SNEGSKA (reference sequence). The CDR3 loop spans 11 amino acids. The DNA for the CDR3 is TGCGCCATCACAGGGGGCAGCGAGCAGTACTTC. Amino acids: CAITGGSEQYF.

V usage is TRBV27 and J usage is TRBJ2-3; TRBD1 agrees at 12 bases. The CDR3 totals 18 residues. Germline lookup yields CDR1 MNHEY and CDR2 SMNVEV (reference sequence). The trim removed 3 bases at V and 5 bases at J, leaving 12 bases unmatched. This CDR3 reads CASSFHPPGQGAVDTQYF. CDR3 sequence (DNA): TGTGCCAGCAGTTTCCATCCCCCGGGACAGGGGGCAGTAGATACGCAGTATTTT.

The V gene is TRBV6-1, the J gene TRBJ2-7; D ambiguous. The germline CDR1 and CDR2 sequences are MNHNS and SASEGT. V was cut by 6 bases and J by 3 bases, with 6 bases left in between. This CDR3 is built from 11 residues. CDR3 sequence: CASRINYEQYF. The CDR3 nucleotides are TGTGCCAGCAGGATCAACTACGAGCAGTACTTC.

This chain uses TRBV27 with TRBJ2-7; D ambiguous. Germline V lookup: CDR1 MNHEY, CDR2 SMNVEV (reference sequence). Trimming pared 5 bases from V and 8 bases from J, leaving 22 bases between. This CDR3 has 15 residues. The CDR3 loop is CASSTPSRWGMKQYF. The CDR3 DNA sequence: TGTGCCAGCAGTACCCCCTCACGGTGGGGAATGAAGCAGTACTTC.

The chain employs TRBV7-2 and TRBJ1-4, with a possible D match to TRBD1 (5 bases). In germline, CDR1 is SGHTA, CDR2 FQGNSA. The CDR3 is 15 amino acids. V was cut by 1 base and J by 8 bases, with 14 bases left in between. The CDR3 coding sequence is TGTGCCAGCAGCTTAGTAGGAGGGGTCGGGGAAAAACTGTTTTTT. The encoded protein is CASSLVGGVGEKLFF. Full variable domain (outside the CDR3, taken from reference TRBV7-2 and TRBJ1-4): GAGVSQSPSNKVTEKGKDVELRCDPISGHTALYWYRQSLGQGLEFLIYFQGNSAPDKSGLPSDRFSAERTGGSVSTLTIQRTQQEDSAVYLCASSLVGGVGEKLFFGSGTQLSVL.

This chain connects TRBV27 to TRBJ2-1; 14 bases align to TRBD2. From germline, CDR1 is MNHEY and CDR2 SMNVEV (reference sequence). The V gene end was trimmed by 6 bases and the J gene end by 9 bases; junction bases not matched to a gene: 4. The CDR3 sequence is 14 residues long. For the CDR3, the DNA is TGTGCCAGCAGGACTAGCGGGAGGGCCTTTGAGCAGTTCTTC. Amino acid sequence: CASRTSGRAFEQFF.

This chain connects TRBV6-1 to TRBJ2-7; D ambiguous. CDR3 size: 15 residues. Germline values: CDR1 MNHNS, CDR2 SASEGT. The V end lost 5 bases, the J end lost 6 bases, and 20 bases lay between the germline ends. The CDR3 region has the DNA TGTGCCAGCAGTAGTACCGGGTCACCGCTCGGCGAGCAGTACTTC. This gives the protein CASSSTGSPLGEQYF.

The genes are TRBV28 and TRBJ1-1; 8 bases map to TRBD1. The CDR3 consists of 15 residues. Per germline, CDR1 MDHEN and CDR2 SYDVKM. V gave up 8 bases and J gave up 2 bases; unmatched junction bases: 10. The CDR3 is CASCRTGRSNTEAFF. In DNA, the CDR3 is TGTGCCAGCTGCCGGACAGGGCGGAGTAACACTGAAGCTTTCTTT.

V and J are TRBV15 and TRBJ1-5, with 7 bases identical to TRBD1. V shed 1 base and J 3 bases; nucleotides not matched to a gene: 6. The germline gives CDR1 LNHNV, CDR2 YYDKDF (reference sequence). The CDR3 extends over 16 amino acids. CDR3 DNA sequence: TGTGCCACCAGCAGAGGGGCCGACAGGGACAATCAGCCCCAGCATTTT. Translation: CATSRGADRDNQPQHF.

The sample holds a few counts of this clone. The genes are TRBV6-1 and TRBJ2-2, with TRBD2 matching over 8 bases. Germline loops: CDR1 MNHNS, CDR2 SASEGT. The junction had 6 bases not matched to a gene; V was cut back by 2 bases and J by 1 base. CDR3 length equals 17 residues. The CDR3 spells CASSEQLAGGNTGELFF. Written as DNA, the CDR3 is TGTGCCAGCAGTGAACAGCTGGCGGGAGGGAACACCGGGGAGCTGTTTTTT.